Shown below are 28 T cell receptor beta chains from a single sample sequenced in a study of T cells in Graves' hyperthyroidism and ophthalmopathy. RNA transcripts provided the source from which TCR beta CDR3 regions were amplified. The primer set for the first-round RT-PCR of the TCR CDR3 was HTBI. TCRdb re-derived calls from the multiplex PCR reads in MiXCR, one entry per CDR3 protein. The sample records 530,000 or so distinct CDR3 sequences, 17% being singletons. Source material: blood. The origin of the receptors is a woman younger than 30 with Graves' ophthalmopathy.

This clonotype was seen at least ten times. The rearrangement links TRBV27 to TRBJ1-1; 7 nucleotides match TRBD1. With V trimmed by 2 bases and J by 4 bases, 7 bases remained unmatched. Germline assignment: CDR1 MNHEY and CDR2 SMNVEV (reference sequence). This CDR3 comprises 15 residues. In DNA form, the CDR3 reads TGTGCCAGCAGTTTAGCGACAGGGTGGTTCACTGAAGCTTTCTTT. Protein product: CASSLATGWFTEAFF.

This clonotype appeared many times. This chain connects TRBV6-5 to TRBJ2-7; the match to TRBD1 covers 7 bases. Germline CDR1 and CDR2: MNHEY and SVGAGI. V lost 2 bases, J lost 1 base, and 8 bases stayed unmatched. The CDR3 has 16 residues. The CDR3 loop reads CASSYRSGTASYEQYF. CDR3 sequence (DNA): TGTGCCAGCAGTTACCGTTCCGGGACAGCTTCCTACGAGCAGTACTTC.

This clonotype was seen at least ten times. The rearrangement uses TRBV11-1 and TRBJ1-2, with D perhaps matching TRBD1 (6 bases). CDR3 length: 15 residues. Germline assignment: CDR1 SGHAT and CDR2 FQDESV (reference sequence). Trimming pared 5 bases from V and 6 bases from J, leaving 19 bases between. DNA for the CDR3: TGTGCCAGCAGCGTAACCTGGGGGGCGCCGGATGGCTACACCTTC. It codes for CASSVTWGAPDGYTF.

This clonotype was found many times. The V call is TRBV20-1, the J call TRBJ2-5; 8 bases match TRBD2. Germline V gene lookup returns CDR1 DFQATT and CDR2 SNEGSKA (reference sequence). Losses at the gene ends were 2 bases for V and 6 bases for J; bases not matched to a gene: 5. The CDR3 consists of 13 residues. CDR3 region: CSARTSGRQTQYF. CDR3 DNA: TGCAGTGCTAGAACCAGCGGGAGACAGACCCAGTACTTC.

This clonotype came up many times. The chain employs TRBV3-1 and TRBJ1-3; tentatively, D is TRBD1 (5 bases). Germline CDR1 is LGHDT and CDR2 is YNNKEL (reference sequence). V dropped 0 bases and J dropped 4 bases, with 13 bases sitting between them. This CDR3 spans 16 amino acids. CDR3 coding DNA: TGTGCCAGCAGCCAAGAGGAAGGGACTTACGGAAACACCATATATTTT. This codes for CASSQEEGTYGNTIYF.

This clonotype was detected many times. V gene TRBV18 combines with J gene TRBJ2-5, with 9 positions matching TRBD1. Germline V gives CDR1 KGHSH, CDR2 LQKENI. The length of the CDR3 is 16 residues. With V trimmed by 0 bases and J by 5 bases, 7 bases remained unmatched. CDR3 in amino acids: CASSPPGQGQGETQYF. The CDR3 bases are TGTGCCAGCTCACCACCGGGACAGGGCCAGGGGGAGACCCAGTACTTC.

This clonotype appeared a few times. The V call is TRBV4-1, the J call TRBJ2-3; the D gene is possibly TRBD2 (5 bases). Between the trimmed V and J ends, which lost 1 base and 8 bases, there was a span of 13 bases. The CDR3 totals 14 residues. The germline gives CDR1 MGHRA, CDR2 YSYEKL. CDR3 nucleotides: TGCGCCAGCAGCCAAGCCGGTGACGAGGGTACGCAGTATTTT. Amino acids: CASSQAGDEGTQYF.

The chain combines TRBV5-1 with TRBJ2-7; TRBD1 agrees at 7 bases. V was pared by 5 bases and J by 4 bases, with 9 bases of the junction left unmatched. Germline V gene data show CDR1 as SGHRS and CDR2 as YFSETQ. The CDR3 has 14 amino acids. The DNA for the CDR3 is TGCGCCAGCAGTCTACAGGGGAAAGGGTACGAGCAGTACTTC. Protein sequence: CASSLQGKGYEQYF.

This clonotype occurred many times. This chain joins TRBV11-2 and TRBJ1-6, with D perhaps TRBD1 (6 bases). Trimming removed 1 base at V and 10 bases at J, with 14 bases between. Germline CDR1 SGHAT, CDR2 FQNNGV. This CDR3 region has 15 residues. The CDR3 nucleotides read TGTGCCAGCAGCTTAGCGGACAGAGGAGGGTCACCCCTCCACTTT. The encoded protein is CASSLADRGGSPLHF.

This clonotype was seen ten or more times. The chain carries TRBV7-8 and TRBJ2-2; 11 nucleotides agree with TRBD1. The CDR3 is made up of 15 amino acids. CDR1 and CDR2 (germline): SGHVS, FQNEAQ. The V and J ends lost 5 bases and 4 bases, in that order; junction bases with no gene match: 3. The CDR3 loop is CASSADRGRTGELFF. CDR3 DNA sequence: TGTGCCAGCAGCGCGGACAGGGGGCGCACCGGGGAGCTGTTTTTT.

The V gene is TRBV6-1, the J gene TRBJ2-1, with 16 bases lining up with TRBD2. Germline values: CDR1 MNHNS, CDR2 SASEGT. This CDR3 region has 19 residues. With 7 bases clipped from V and 0 bases from J, the junction kept 9 bases outside the gene matches. The CDR3 protein is CASTLTGLAGGSSYNEQFF. CDR3 nucleotides: TGTGCCAGCACCCTGACGGGACTAGCGGGGGGGAGCTCCTACAATGAGCAGTTCTTC.

This sequence joins TRBV28 and TRBJ2-2; 9 bases are shared with TRBD1. The CDR3 sequence is 15 residues long. With 7 bases clipped from V and 6 bases from J, the junction kept 9 bases outside the gene matches. Germline V gene data show CDR1 as MDHEN and CDR2 as SYDVKM. CDR3 residues: CASNMGDRDAGELFF. CDR3 in DNA: TGTGCCAGCAATATGGGGGACAGGGACGCCGGGGAGCTGTTTTTT.

This clonotype was picked up many times. This sequence joins TRBV5-8 and TRBJ2-1; 12 nucleotides align to TRBD2. The CDR3 is made up of 16 amino acids. CDR1 and CDR2 from the germline V gene are SGHTS and YDEGEE. After removal of 4 bases from V and 3 bases from J, the junction contained 5 bases not matched to a gene. CDR3 sequence: CASSDTSGGFYNEQFF. The CDR3 DNA is TGTGCCAGCAGCGACACTAGCGGGGGGTTCTACAATGAGCAGTTCTTC.

This clonotype was seen at least ten times. The chain has TRBV6-1 and TRBJ1-2, with D unclear. The germline gives CDR1 MNHNS, CDR2 SASEGT. The V gene lost 5 bases and the J gene lost 5 bases, with 15 bases spanning the gap. The CDR3 loop spans 14 amino acids. The CDR3 nucleotides read TGTGCCAGCAGTTCCACCGGCGCTCAATATGGCTACACCTTC. Amino acids: CASSSTGAQYGYTF.

V gene TRBV28 combines with J gene TRBJ2-2; D perhaps matches TRBD2 (6 bases). Trimming pared 11 bases from V and 7 bases from J, leaving 14 bases between. The CDR3 is 12 residues long. Germline V gene lookup returns CDR1 MDHEN and CDR2 SYDVKM. CDR3 in amino acids: CAATGVGGELFF. CDR3 DNA: TGTGCCGCGACGGGAGTTGGCGGGGAGCTGTTTTTT.

As concerns this clonotype: Just one base apart from a much larger clone, this may be a read error. Because the CDR3 is missing its conserved closing phenylalanine or tryptophan, this is likely a read error. This chain links TRBV11-2 with TRBJ2-2; D not certain. In germline, CDR1 is SGHAT, CDR2 FQNNGV. Trimming cost V 3 bases and J 9 bases, with 8 bases left between them. The CDR3 is 12 residues long. CDR3: CASSLGSRELFL. DNA of the CDR3: TGTGCCAGCAGCTTGGGATCCCGGGAGCTGTTTCTT.

V gene TRBV28 combines with J gene TRBJ1-2; maybe TRBD1 (5 bases). The V and J ends lost 5 bases and 0 bases respectively, with 13 bases between them. The CDR3 has 15 residues. The germline V gene encodes CDR1 MDHEN and CDR2 SYDVKM. The CDR3 DNA is TGTGCCAGCAGTCACCGCAGGGCAGCTAACTATGGCTACACCTTC. This encodes CASSHRRAANYGYTF.

The J gene is TRBJ2-5, the V gene TRBV20-1, with D tentatively TRBD1 or TRBD2 (5 bases each). The CDR3 is made up of 10 amino acids. Germline lookup yields CDR1 DFQATT and CDR2 SNEGSKA (reference sequence). V was pared by 8 bases and J by 5 bases, with 9 bases between. The CDR3: CSQGVETQYF. CDR3 DNA: TGCAGTCAGGGAGTTGAGACCCAGTACTTC.

The V and J genes are TRBV27 and TRBJ1-4, with D possibly being TRBD1 (6 bases). Germline CDR1 and CDR2: MNHEY and SMNVEV (reference sequence). CDR3 length: 12 amino acids. V was shortened by 8 bases and J by 6 bases, with 10 bases between the two germline ends. CDR3 region: CASGGQDEKLFF. The DNA for the CDR3 is TGTGCCAGCGGGGGCCAGGATGAAAAACTGTTTTTT.

The V and J genes are TRBV19 and TRBJ2-6; no firm D call. V lost 1 base to trimming and J lost 0 bases, with 10 bases between them. Germline lookup yields CDR1 LNHDA and CDR2 SQIVND (reference sequence). This CDR3 is 17 amino acids long. The CDR3, as DNA: TGTGCCAGTAGTATAGGCCCAGGAAGCTCTGGGGCCAACGTCCTGACTTTC. Amino acids: CASSIGPGSSGANVLTF.

The chain carries TRBV11-2 and TRBJ2-7; no clear D gene. V was cut by 4 bases and J by 0 bases, with 16 bases left in between. CDR1 SGHAT and CDR2 FQNNGV come from the germline V gene. CDR3 length: 16 amino acids. For the CDR3, the DNA is TGTGCCAGCAGCTACCCCCTTGGGCTAAGCTCCTACGAGCAGTACTTC. It translates to CASSYPLGLSSYEQYF.

The chain couples TRBV20-1 to TRBJ2-2; TRBD2 matches at 7 bases. V was clipped by 4 bases and J by 1 base; unmatched bases: 12. This CDR3 has 17 amino acids. Germline V gene data show CDR1 as DFQATT and CDR2 as SNEGSKA (reference sequence). The CDR3: CSATARGQRENTGELFF. Written as DNA, the CDR3 is TGCAGTGCTACCGCCCGGGGTCAGCGGGAGAACACCGGGGAGCTGTTTTTT.

The rearrangement uses TRBV5-1 and TRBJ1-1, with TRBD1 as a possible D gene (5 bases). The length of the CDR3 is 15 residues. V was clipped by 0 bases and J by 3 bases, with 12 bases between them. Germline loops: CDR1 SGHRS, CDR2 YFSETQ. The CDR3 sequence: CASSLAAGPYTEAFF. The CDR3 DNA is TGCGCCAGCAGCTTGGCGGCAGGGCCTTACACTGAAGCTTTCTTT.

This clonotype was picked up many times. V gene TRBV6-1 combines with J gene TRBJ1-1; possibly TRBD1 for D (5 bases). Germline V gene data show CDR1 as MNHNS and CDR2 as SASEGT. This CDR3 contains 16 residues. Trimming left V 5 bases short and J 1 base short, with 17 bases between. The CDR3 sequence: CASSSVPGRQNTEAFF. DNA for the CDR3: TGTGCCAGCAGTTCCGTTCCGGGACGGCAGAACACTGAAGCTTTCTTT.

This clonotype showed up many times. The CDR3, as DNA: TGTGCCAGCAGCCCCTGGGACGACGAGCAGTACTTC. Its translation is CASSPWDDEQYF. This rearrangement joins TRBV7-9 to TRBJ2-7; D could derive from TRBD1 or TRBD2 (5 bases each). The CDR3 is 12 residues long. The V end lost 5 bases, the J end lost 5 bases, and 10 bases lay between the germline ends. Per the germline V gene, CDR1 is SEHNR and CDR2 is FQNEAQ (reference sequence).

This clonotype was seen many times. The V and J genes are TRBV6-5 and TRBJ1-2, with 8 nucleotides matching TRBD1. From germline, CDR1 is MNHEY and CDR2 SVGAGI. The CDR3 is made up of 17 amino acids. Germline trimming cut 2 bases from V and 4 bases from J; bases unmatched to any gene: 12. The CDR3 region is CASSYGYETGESYGYTF. CDR3 nucleotides: TGTGCCAGCAGTTACGGCTACGAGACAGGGGAGTCCTATGGCTACACCTTC.

V and J are TRBV27 and TRBJ2-7, with TRBD2 as a possible D gene (5 bases). Germline values: CDR1 MNHEY, CDR2 SMNVEV (reference sequence). The CDR3 length is 14 residues. Trimming removed 0 bases from V and 4 bases from J, with 10 bases in between. The CDR3, as DNA: TGTGCCAGCAGTTTATCGGAGCGGATTTACGAGCAGTACTTC. Protein product: CASSLSERIYEQYF.

This clonotype was counted between two and nine times. This sequence joins TRBV4-1 and TRBJ2-1; 8 nucleotides align to TRBD2. V was clipped by 1 base and J by 6 bases; unmatched bases: 8. Per germline, CDR1 MGHRA and CDR2 YSYEKL. The CDR3 is 16 residues long. CDR3 in amino acids: CASSQVLGLEANEQFF. In DNA form, the CDR3 reads TGCGCCAGCAGCCAAGTTTTGGGACTAGAGGCCAATGAGCAGTTCTTC.